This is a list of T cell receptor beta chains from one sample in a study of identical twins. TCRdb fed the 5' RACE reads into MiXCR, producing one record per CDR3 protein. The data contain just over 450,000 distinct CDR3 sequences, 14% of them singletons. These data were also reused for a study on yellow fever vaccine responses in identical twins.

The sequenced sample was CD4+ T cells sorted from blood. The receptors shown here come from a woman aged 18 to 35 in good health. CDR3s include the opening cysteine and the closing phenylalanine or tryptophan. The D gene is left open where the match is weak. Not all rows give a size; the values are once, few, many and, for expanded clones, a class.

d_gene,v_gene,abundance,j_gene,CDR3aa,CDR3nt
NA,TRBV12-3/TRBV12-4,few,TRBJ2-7,CASSYRVRSYEQYF,TGTGCCAGCAGTTACAGGGTTAGGTCCTACGAGCAGTACTTC
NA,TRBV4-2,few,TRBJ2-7,CASSQDKGTQQYF,TGTGCCAGCAGCCAAGATAAGGGGACCCAGCAGTACTTC
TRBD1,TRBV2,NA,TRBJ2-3,CASSGTGGRTDTQYF,TGTGCCAGCAGTGGGACAGGGGGACGCACAGATACGCAGTATTTT
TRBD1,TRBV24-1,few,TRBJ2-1,CATSKRDRVANEQFF,TGTGCCACCAGTAAACGGGACAGGGTCGCCAATGAGCAGTTCTTC
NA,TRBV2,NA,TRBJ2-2,CASSSLGVLGRELFF,TGTGCCAGCAGCTCCCTCGGGGTCCTAGGGCGGGAGCTGTTTTTT
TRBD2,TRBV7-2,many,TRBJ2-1,CASSITKGLANEQFF,TGTGCCAGCAGCATTACAAAAGGACTAGCCAATGAGCAGTTCTTC
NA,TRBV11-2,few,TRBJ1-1,CASSKDISEAFF,TGTGCCAGCAGCAAGGACATCTCTGAAGCTTTCTTT
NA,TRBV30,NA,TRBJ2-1,CAWSTHYNEQFF,TGTGCCTGGAGTACACATTACAATGAGCAGTTCTTC
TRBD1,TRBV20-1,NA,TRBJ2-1,CSAPTGTAYNEQFF,TGCAGTGCCCCAACCGGGACAGCATACAATGAGCAGTTCTTC
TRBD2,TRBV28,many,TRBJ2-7,CASRAGGAMYEQYF,TGTGCCAGCAGAGCGGGGGGCGCAATGTACGAGCAGTACTTC
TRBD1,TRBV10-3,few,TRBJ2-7,CAIRNRDRGYEQYF,TGTGCCATCAGGAACCGGGACAGGGGATACGAGCAGTACTTC
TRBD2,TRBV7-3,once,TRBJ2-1,CASSLSGGVYNEQFF,TGTGCCAGCAGCTTATCCGGGGGGGTTTACAATGAGCAGTTCTTC
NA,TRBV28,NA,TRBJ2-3,CASSVRRARGTDTQYF,TGTGCCAGCAGTGTACGGAGGGCCAGGGGGACAGATACGCAGTATTTT
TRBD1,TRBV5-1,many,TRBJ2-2,CASSPDRGSGTGELFF,TGCGCCAGCAGCCCGGACAGGGGTTCGGGCACCGGGGAGCTGTTTTTT
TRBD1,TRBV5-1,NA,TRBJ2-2,CASSLEGQGSGELFF,TGCGCCAGCAGCTTGGAGGGACAGGGTTCCGGGGAGCTGTTTTTT
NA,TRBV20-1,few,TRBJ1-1,CSAVGTANTEAFF,TGCAGTGCGGTCGGGACGGCCAACACTGAAGCTTTCTTT
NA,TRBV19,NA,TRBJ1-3,CASSICRDGNTIYF,TGTGCCAGTAGTATTTGCAGGGACGGAAACACCATATATTTT
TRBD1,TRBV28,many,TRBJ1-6,CASKAGGNNSPLHF,TGTGCCAGCAAGGCAGGGGGGAACAATTCACCCCTCCACTTT
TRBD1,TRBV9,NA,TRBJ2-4,CASSSRDRGDKNIQYF,TGTGCCAGCAGCTCCCGGGACAGGGGGGACAAAAACATTCAGTACTTC
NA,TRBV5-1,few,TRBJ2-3,CASSLGTYSTDTQYF,TGCGCCAGCAGCTTGGGGACCTATAGCACAGATACGCAGTATTTT
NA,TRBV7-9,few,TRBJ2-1,CASSNGNQHLNEQFF,TGTGCCAGCAGCAACGGGAACCAGCACCTCAATGAGCAGTTCTTC
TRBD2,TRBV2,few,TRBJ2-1,CASSEAQRMTSHEQFF,TGTGCCAGCAGTGAAGCCCAACGGATGACTAGCCATGAGCAGTTCTTC
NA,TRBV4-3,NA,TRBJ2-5,CASSLEVRGQETQYF,TGCGCCAGCAGCCTGGAAGTCCGGGGTCAAGAGACCCAGTACTTC
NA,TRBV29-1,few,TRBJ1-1,CSVHTLKGTEAFF,TGCAGCGTCCACACACTGAAGGGCACTGAAGCTTTCTTT
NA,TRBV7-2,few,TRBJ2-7,CASSPRDRISYEQYF,TGTGCCAGCAGCCCCCGGGACCGAATCTCCTACGAGCAGTACTTC
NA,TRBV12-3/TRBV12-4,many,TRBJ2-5,CASSLGHQETQYF,TGTGCCAGCAGTTTGGGCCACCAAGAGACCCAGTACTTC
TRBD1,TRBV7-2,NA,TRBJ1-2,CASSPYRGNGYTF,TGTGCCAGCAGCCCCTACAGGGGTAATGGCTACACCTTC
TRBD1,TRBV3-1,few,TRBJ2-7,CAPGTGTSYEQYF,TGTGCCCCGGGGACAGGGACGTCCTACGAGCAGTACTTC
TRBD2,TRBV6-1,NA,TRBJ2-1,CASRTGTNFYNEQFF,TGTGCCAGCAGAACCGGGACTAACTTTTACAATGAGCAGTTCTTC
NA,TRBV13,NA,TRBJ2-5,CASSTTSNQETQYF,TGTGCCAGCAGCACTACTAGCAATCAAGAGACCCAGTACTTC
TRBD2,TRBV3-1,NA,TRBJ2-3,CASSPLRERGTDTQYF,TGTGCCAGCAGCCCCCTAAGGGAGCGGGGAACAGATACGCAGTATTTT
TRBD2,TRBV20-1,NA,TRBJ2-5,CSAPLAKETQYF,TGCAGTGCTCCACTAGCGAAAGAGACCCAGTACTTC
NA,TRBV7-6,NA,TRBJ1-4,CASSSKRTPSNEKLFF,TGTGCCAGCAGCTCAAAAAGGACTCCCTCTAATGAAAAACTGTTTTTT
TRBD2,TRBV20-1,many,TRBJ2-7,CSKIPAGTYEQYF,TGCAGCAAAATCCCAGCGGGGACCTACGAGCAGTACTTC
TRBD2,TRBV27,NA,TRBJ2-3,CATLAGEADTQYF,TGTGCCACCTTAGCGGGAGAGGCAGATACGCAGTATTTT
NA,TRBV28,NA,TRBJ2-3,CASSRPTSTDTQYF,TGTGCCAGCAGCCGACCGACTAGCACAGATACGCAGTATTTT
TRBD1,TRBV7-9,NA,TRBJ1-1,CASTLQGANTEAFF,TGTGCCAGCACTCTACAGGGGGCAAACACTGAAGCTTTCTTT
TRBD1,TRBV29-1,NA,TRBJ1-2,CSVDRLGSGYTF,TGCAGCGTGGACAGGTTAGGGTCTGGCTACACCTTC
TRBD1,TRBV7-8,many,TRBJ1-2,CASSPGQGASYGYTF,TGTGCCAGCAGCCCTGGACAGGGGGCGTCCTATGGCTACACCTTC
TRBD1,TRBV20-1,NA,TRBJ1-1,CSASVRTGSFRGNTEAFF,TGCAGTGCTAGTGTCCGGACAGGGTCGTTCAGGGGTAACACTGAAGCTTTCTTT
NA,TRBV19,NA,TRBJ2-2,CATMDRAGGELFF,TGTGCCACTATGGACAGAGCCGGCGGGGAGCTGTTTTTT
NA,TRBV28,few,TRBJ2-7,CASSAGSPYEQYF,TGTGCCAGCAGCGCAGGTTCCCCCTACGAGCAGTACTTC
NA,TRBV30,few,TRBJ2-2,CAWSELGIAGELFF,TGTGCCTGGAGTGAGTTGGGCATTGCCGGGGAGCTGTTTTTT
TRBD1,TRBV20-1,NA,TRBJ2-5,CSAWDREGTQYF,TGCAGTGCTTGGGACAGGGAGGGGACCCAGTACTTC
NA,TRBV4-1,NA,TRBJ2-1,CASSQDVRGTDEQFF,TGCGCCAGCAGCCAAGATGTTCGTGGGACGGATGAGCAGTTCTTC
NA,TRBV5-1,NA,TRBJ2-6,CASSLERVAGANVLTF,TGCGCCAGCAGCTTGGAAAGGGTCGCCGGGGCCAACGTCCTGACTTTC
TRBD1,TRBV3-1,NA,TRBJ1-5,CASSRGTGEGPQHF,TGTGCCAGCAGCCGAGGGACAGGAGAGGGGCCCCAGCATTTT
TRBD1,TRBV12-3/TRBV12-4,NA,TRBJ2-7,CASSFGGQVTYEQYF,TGTGCCAGCAGTTTCGGAGGACAGGTTACCTACGAGCAGTACTTC
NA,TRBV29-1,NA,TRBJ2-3,CSVGDTDTQYF,TGCAGCGTAGGCGACACAGATACGCAGTATTTT
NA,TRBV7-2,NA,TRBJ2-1,CASSLLGSYNEQFF,TGTGCCAGCAGCTTATTGGGGAGTTACAATGAGCAGTTCTTC
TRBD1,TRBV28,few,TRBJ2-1,CASSDRVGEQFF,TGTGCCAGCAGTGACAGGGTTGGTGAGCAGTTCTTC
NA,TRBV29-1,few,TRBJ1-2,CSVVSWGYGYTF,TGCAGCGTTGTATCTTGGGGCTATGGCTACACCTTC
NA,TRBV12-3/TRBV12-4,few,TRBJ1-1,CASSFRSLNTEAFF,TGTGCCAGCAGTTTTAGGAGCCTGAACACTGAAGCTTTCTTT